This TCR beta chain was recorded in a study of blood T cell repertoires in COVID-19. Looking at the study overall: T cells, B-cell-depleted T cells, or PBMCs supplied cDNA or gDNA.

CDR3 length equals 18 residues. Germline CDR1 reads LNHNV; CDR2 reads YYDKDF (reference sequence). The V segment lost 0 bases and the J segment 5 bases; nucleotides outside the gene matches: 13. Clones were read by immunoSEQ multiplex PCR, and TCRdb kept only the in-frame ones, dropping some. The sample yields 40,000 to 65,000 clones, about 86% seen once. This receptor was obtained from a man aged 65 to 79 with active COVID-19. This chain uses TRBV15 with TRBJ1-2, with 9 bases aligning to TRBD1. The specimen sequenced was peripheral blood. The CDR3 is CATSRDQDSGTGLYGYTF. The DNA of the CDR3 is TGTGCCACCAGCAGAGACCAGGACTCCGGGACAGGGCTGTATGGCTACACCTTC.